What follows describes a single T cell receptor (beta chain). This sample stems from a study of shared clonotypes between healthy human individuals. Deletions cut 6 bases from V and 4 bases from J, with 22 bases between. This CDR3 is 17 amino acids long. Germline V gene lookup returns CDR1 MDHEN and CDR2 SYDVKM. Using immunoSEQ multiplex PCR, the repertoire was profiled, and TCRdb retains in-frame clones only, with some absent. The top ten hold roughly 0.83% of the sample, which has 950,000 to 1,200,000 clones, approximately 77% seen once. The chain has TRBV28 and TRBJ1-5; maybe TRBD1 (5 bases). The receptor comes from a man aged 18 to 35 in good health. Some clones in this sample may be carry-over from other donors' samples. The sequenced sample was memory CD4+ T cells from PBMCs. Subset denoted: CD45RA-negative fraction. Here the CDR3 reads CASSSPGTAQRNQPQHF. The CDR3, as DNA: TGTGCCAGCAGCTCCCCAGGGACCGCCCAGAGAAATCAGCCCCAGCATTTT.